This T cell receptor (beta chain) was identified in a study of identical twins. The V gene end was trimmed by 2 bases and the J gene end by 4 bases; junction bases not matched to a gene: 2. CDR3 length equals 13 residues. Germline loops: CDR1 SGHDT, CDR2 YYEEEE. Every one of the donors was a healthy Caucasian. In its sample, this clonotype was seen a few times. The antigen is undetermined. TCRdb processed the 5' RACE reads anew with MiXCR; each CDR3 protein has one entry. The sample records about 280,000 distinct CDR3 sequences, about 8% being singletons. General study points: Fewer insertions marked abundant cord blood beta clonotypes; young adult naive trended weakly, memory not at all.

In addition, the sample was reused for a study of yellow fever vaccine responses in identical twins.

This receptor was obtained from a woman aged 18-35 years in good health. The J gene is TRBJ2-5, the V gene TRBV5-6, with 7 positions matching TRBD2. Material for sequencing was memory (CD45RO+) T cells sorted from blood. The CDR3 reads CASSFQRGETQYF. The DNA for the CDR3 is TGTGCCAGCAGCTTCCAGCGGGGAGAGACCCAGTACTTC.